This passage covers 15 T cell receptor beta chains from one sample sequenced in a study of identical twins. One entry per CDR3 protein, called by TCRdb with MiXCR from the 5' RACE reads. In the table there are about 340,000 distinct CDR3 sequences, about 10% of which are singletons. Material: naive T cells sorted from blood. The receptors were sampled from a woman aged 45-65 years in good health.

On this clonotype: A much larger clone differs by one base, so this may be a read error. The chain carries TRBV18 and TRBJ1-1; D gene ambiguous. The CDR3 length is 13 residues. Germline V CDR1 and CDR2: KGHSH, LQKENI. The CDR3 coding sequence is TGTGCCAGCTCATCCACAAGGAACGCTGAAGCTTTCTTT. It encodes CASSSTRNAEAFF. The variable domain in full, completed from reference TRBV18 and TRBJ1-1, reads NAGVMQNPRHLVRRRGQEARLRCSPMKGHSHVYWYRQLPEEGLKFMVYLQKENIIDESGMPKERFSAEFPKEGPSILRIQQVVRGDSAAYFCASSSTRNAEAFFGQGTRLTVV.

The gene calls are TRBV5-1 and TRBJ1-6, with D perhaps matching TRBD1 (5 bases). The CDR3 is 16 residues long. V gave up 0 bases and J gave up 10 bases, with 17 bases separating them. CDR1 and CDR2 from the germline V gene are SGHRS and YFSETQ. DNA for the CDR3: TGCGCCAGCAGCTTGGTGGTTGGCGGAACAGGCTCACCCCTCCACTTT. Its protein is CASSLVVGGTGSPLHF.

The chain carries TRBV11-3 and TRBJ1-2, with D possibly being TRBD1 (5 bases). The CDR3 runs to 13 residues. Trimming cost V 5 bases and J 1 base, with 8 bases left between them. Germline values: CDR1 SGHNT, CDR2 YENEEA. The CDR3 DNA is TGTGCCAGCAGCCGGACAAATAACTATGGCTACACCTTC. It yields the protein CASSRTNNYGYTF. The complete variable domain, with remaining parts taken from reference TRBV11-3 and TRBJ1-2, reads EAGVVQSPRYKIIEKKQPVAFWCNPISGHNTLYWYLQNLGQGPELLIRYENEEAVDDSQLPKDRFSAERLKGVDSTLKIQPAELGDSAVYLCASSRTNNYGYTFGSGTRLTVV.

This clonotype was seen a handful of times. V usage is TRBV2 and J usage is TRBJ2-7, with D perhaps given as TRBD1 or TRBD2 (5 bases each). Germline loops: CDR1 SNHLY, CDR2 FYNNEI. With 8 bases removed from V and 2 bases from J, the gap between germline ends came to 16 bases. The CDR3 runs to 14 residues. The CDR3 region is CASAGGAVAYEQYF. CDR3 bases: TGTGCCAGCGCTGGGGGAGCGGTAGCCTACGAGCAGTACTTC.

In this sample, this clonotype turned up many times. The chain joins TRBV3-1 to TRBJ2-3; D remains ambiguous. V was clipped by 0 bases and J by 5 bases, with 12 bases between them. The CDR3 spans 15 residues. CDR1 and CDR2 from the germline V gene are LGHDT and YNNKEL (reference sequence). DNA for the CDR3: TGTGCCAGCAGCCAAGAGCCCCTTGTGGGAGATACGCAGTATTTT. Protein sequence: CASSQEPLVGDTQYF.

This clonotype was counted between two and nine times. The V gene is TRBV9, the J gene TRBJ2-7, with 11 nucleotides matching TRBD1. The V gene end was trimmed by 0 bases and the J gene end by 4 bases; junction bases not matched to a gene: 12. This CDR3 comprises 18 residues. Looked up from germline, CDR1 is SGDLS and CDR2 is YYNGEE. The CDR3 DNA follows: TGTGCCAGCAGCGTAGGGACAGGGGGCGCGACTAGCGTTTACGAGCAGTACTTC. Its protein product is CASSVGTGGATSVYEQYF.

This clonotype was detected only a few times. V and J are TRBV28 and TRBJ1-5; 7 nucleotides line up with TRBD1. The CDR3 covers 15 residues. Losses at the gene ends were 5 bases for V and 3 bases for J; bases not matched to a gene: 7. CDR1 and CDR2 (germline): MDHEN, SYDVKM. CDR3 bases: TGTGCCAGCAGTCTTCGACAGGGTCCCAATCAGCCCCAGCATTTT. Translating it yields CASSLRQGPNQPQHF.

This clonotype has a count of ten or more. The CDR3 nucleotides are TGCGCCAGCAGCTTGGAAGGGACAGCCCATCAGCCCCAGCATTTT. Translation gives CASSLEGTAHQPQHF. The V and J genes are TRBV5-1 and TRBJ1-5, with 7 bases identical to TRBD1. Germline CDR1 is SGHRS and CDR2 is YFSETQ. CDR3 size: 15 residues. Unmatched junction bases numbered 5, after V lost 0 bases and J lost 5 bases.

This clonotype was recorded many times. This rearrangement joins TRBV29-1 to TRBJ2-5; D may correspond to TRBD1 or TRBD2 (5 bases each). The CDR3 sequence is 13 residues long. Germline V lookup: CDR1 SQVTM, CDR2 ANQGSEA. Trimming removed 4 bases at V and 5 bases at J, with 14 bases between. In DNA, the CDR3 is TGCAGCGTTGTTGTTCGGGGCTTGGAGACCCAGTACTTC. As protein: CSVVVRGLETQYF.

A few counts support this clonotype. The V call is TRBV6-5, the J call TRBJ2-3; 14 bases are shared with TRBD2. CDR1 is MNHEY and CDR2 is SVGAGI in the germline V gene. V was pared by 7 bases and J by 0 bases, with 3 bases of the junction left unmatched. CDR3 length equals 16 residues. CDR3 sequence: CASKRLAGGSTDTQYF. In DNA form, the CDR3 reads TGTGCCAGCAAACGACTAGCGGGAGGGAGCACAGATACGCAGTATTTT.

The V call is TRBV11-3, the J call TRBJ2-1; unclear D gene. The CDR3 spans 11 residues. Germline V gene data show CDR1 as SGHNT and CDR2 as YENEEA. V was shortened by 5 bases and J by 9 bases, with 8 bases between the two germline ends. The DNA for the CDR3 is TGTGCCAGCAGCGCCTCGAGTGAGCAGTTCTTC. This translates into CASSASSEQFF.

This clonotype has more than one count but fewer than ten. The J gene is TRBJ1-1, the V gene TRBV5-6, with D perhaps TRBD1 (6 bases). Germline V CDR1 and CDR2: SGHDT, YYEEEE. Trimming took 5 bases from V and 8 from J, leaving 16 bases between them. The CDR3 has 13 amino acids. The CDR3 nucleotides read TGTGCCAGCAGACAAGACGGGGGGCTGGAAGCTTTCTTT. This translates into CASRQDGGLEAFF.

The chain carries TRBV5-1 and TRBJ2-7, with D maybe TRBD2 (5 bases). This CDR3 has 15 amino acids. The V end lost 0 bases, the J end lost 3 bases, and 13 bases lay between the germline ends. The germline gives CDR1 SGHRS, CDR2 YFSETQ. In nucleotides, the CDR3 is TGCGCCAGCAGCTTGGAAGGCGGGCCCCTCTACGAGCAGTACTTC. The encoded protein is CASSLEGGPLYEQYF.

This clonotype was seen repeatedly, ten times or more. CDR3 sequence (DNA): TGCAGTGCTAGGCGGGAGGCGAACACCGGGGAGCTGTTTTTT. It is translated as CSARREANTGELFF. The gene calls are TRBV20-1 and TRBJ2-2; 8 bases align to TRBD2. The J segment lost 0 bases and the V segment lost 3 bases, leaving 0 bases of the junction unmatched. From germline, CDR1 is DFQATT and CDR2 SNEGSKA (reference sequence). The CDR3 is 14 residues long.

This clonotype occurred many times. The gene calls are TRBV7-8 and TRBJ2-5; TRBD2 is a possible D gene (5 bases). From germline, CDR1 is SGHVS and CDR2 FQNEAQ. The CDR3 sequence is 14 residues long. Trimming left V 5 bases short and J 3 bases short, with 13 bases between. This CDR3 reads CASSPTSIKETQYF. CDR3 DNA sequence: TGTGCCAGCAGCCCTACTAGTATCAAAGAGACCCAGTACTTC.